A single sample gave rise to the 2 T cell receptor beta chains below, sequenced in a study of blood T cell repertoires in COVID-19. Clones were read by immunoSEQ multiplex PCR, and TCRdb kept only the in-frame ones, dropping some. The table includes more than 60,000 clones, more than 75% detected once. The sample consisted of peripheral blood. The receptors come from a woman aged 80 or over with active or convalescent COVID-19.

The rearrangement uses TRBV7-8 and TRBJ1-5, with a possible D match to TRBD1 (6 bases). The CDR3 runs 15 residues. Germline CDR1 SGHVS, CDR2 FQNEAQ. The ends were cut back, 4 bases at V and 1 base at J, with 11 bases in the middle. The CDR3 loop is CASSSGQLSNQPQHF. DNA of the CDR3: TGTGCCAGCAGCTCCGGACAGCTCAGCAATCAGCCCCAGCATTTT.

The chain couples TRBV7-6 to TRBJ2-6; no reliable D call. Germline loops: CDR1 SGHVS, CDR2 FNYEAQ. The V gene lost 3 bases and the J gene lost 4 bases, with 10 bases spanning the gap. This CDR3 is built from 15 residues. CDR3 bases: TGTGCCAGCAGCTTTTACGGTGCCGGGGCCAACGTCCTGACTTTC. It encodes CASSFYGAGANVLTF.